The T cell receptor (beta chain) under discussion was sequenced for a study of blood T cells in healthy people across ages. Overall study results and limits: In these data, TCR beta diversity tracked strongly with naive T cell percentage.

Next came a second PCR, run for about 7 to 12 cycles, which used a sample-barcoded 5' primer along with a J-beta primer mix. TCRdb recomputed calls from the 5' RACE reads with MiXCR, one row per CDR3 protein. The data hold about 730,000 distinct CDR3 sequences, with roughly 44% observed a single time. This clonotype has a handful of counts. Its cognate antigen is unknown. The CDR3 spans 14 residues. The germline gives CDR1 LNHNV, CDR2 YYDKDF (reference sequence). The ends were cut back, 9 bases at V and 7 bases at J, with 21 bases in the middle. The sequencing input was blood. The chain employs TRBV15 and TRBJ1-1, with D maybe TRBD1 (6 bases). The sequence was collected from a woman aged 60-75 years in good health. CDR3 region: CATKRGGQEFEAFF. In DNA form, the CDR3 reads TGTGCCACGAAACGCGGGGGGCAGGAATTTGAAGCTTTCTTT.